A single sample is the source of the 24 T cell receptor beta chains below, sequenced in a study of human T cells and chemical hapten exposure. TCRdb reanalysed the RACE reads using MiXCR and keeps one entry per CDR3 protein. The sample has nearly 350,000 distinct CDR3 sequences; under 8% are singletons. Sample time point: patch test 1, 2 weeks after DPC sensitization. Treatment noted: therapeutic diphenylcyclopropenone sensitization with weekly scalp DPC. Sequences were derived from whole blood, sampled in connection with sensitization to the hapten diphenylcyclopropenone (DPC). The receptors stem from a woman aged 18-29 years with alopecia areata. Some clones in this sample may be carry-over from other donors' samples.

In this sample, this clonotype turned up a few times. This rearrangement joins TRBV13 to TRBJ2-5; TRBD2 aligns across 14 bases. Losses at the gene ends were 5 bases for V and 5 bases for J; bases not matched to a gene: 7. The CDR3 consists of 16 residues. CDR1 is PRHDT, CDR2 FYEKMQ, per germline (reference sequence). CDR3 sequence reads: CASSPGLAGGLETQYF. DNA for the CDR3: TGTGCCAGCAGCCCCGGACTAGCGGGGGGATTGGAGACCCAGTACTTC.

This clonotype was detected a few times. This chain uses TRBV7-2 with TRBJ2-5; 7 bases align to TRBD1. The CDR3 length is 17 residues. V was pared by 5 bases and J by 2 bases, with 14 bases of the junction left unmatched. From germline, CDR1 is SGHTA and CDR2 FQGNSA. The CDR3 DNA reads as TGTGCCAGCAGCCTAGGCTTTAGGACAGGCCATCAAGAGACCCAGTACTTC. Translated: CASSLGFRTGHQETQYF.

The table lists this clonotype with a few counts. The CDR3 coding sequence is TGTGCCAGCAGTTCGGGAGGGACGGCAACAACTAATGAAAAACTGTTTTTT. Its translation: CASSSGGTATTNEKLFF. V gene TRBV28 combines with J gene TRBJ1-4; possibly TRBD1 for D (5 bases). The CDR3 is 17 residues long. Per germline, CDR1 MDHEN and CDR2 SYDVKM. The V end lost 4 bases, the J end lost 0 bases, and 15 bases lay between the germline ends. Using reference TRBV28 and TRBJ1-4 for the parts outside the CDR3, the full variable domain is DVKVTQSSRYLVKRTGEKVFLECVQDMDHENMFWYRQDPGLGLRLIYFSYDVKMKEKGDIPEGYSVSREKKERFSLILESASTNQTSMYLCASSSGGTATTNEKLFFGSGTQLSVL.

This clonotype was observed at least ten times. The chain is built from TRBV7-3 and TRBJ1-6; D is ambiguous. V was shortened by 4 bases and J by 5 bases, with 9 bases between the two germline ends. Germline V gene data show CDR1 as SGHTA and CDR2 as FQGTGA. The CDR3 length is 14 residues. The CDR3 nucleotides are TGTGCCAGCAGCTCTGGACGGGATAATTCACCCCTCCACTTT. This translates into CASSSGRDNSPLHF.

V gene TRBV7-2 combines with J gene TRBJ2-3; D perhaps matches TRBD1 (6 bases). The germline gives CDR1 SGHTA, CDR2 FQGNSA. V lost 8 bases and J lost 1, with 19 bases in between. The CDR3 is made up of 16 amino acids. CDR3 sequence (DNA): TGTGCCAGCGCCAAGAACAGGGCCCTCCGCACAGATACGCAGTATTTT. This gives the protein CASAKNRALRTDTQYF.

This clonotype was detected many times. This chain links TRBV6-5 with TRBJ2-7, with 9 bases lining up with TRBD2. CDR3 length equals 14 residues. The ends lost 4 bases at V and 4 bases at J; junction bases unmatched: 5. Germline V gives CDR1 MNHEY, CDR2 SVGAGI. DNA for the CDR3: TGTGCCAGCAGTTCCAGCGGGGGGCGGTACGAGCAGTACTTC. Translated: CASSSSGGRYEQYF.

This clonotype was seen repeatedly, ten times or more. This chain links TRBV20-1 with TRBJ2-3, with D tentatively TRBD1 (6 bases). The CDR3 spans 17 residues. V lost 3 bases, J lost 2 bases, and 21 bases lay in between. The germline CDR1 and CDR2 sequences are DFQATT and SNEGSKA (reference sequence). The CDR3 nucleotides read TGCAGTGCTAGTGGGCCAGGGGTTTCCCTTGCCACAGATACGCAGTATTTT. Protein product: CSASGPGVSLATDTQYF.

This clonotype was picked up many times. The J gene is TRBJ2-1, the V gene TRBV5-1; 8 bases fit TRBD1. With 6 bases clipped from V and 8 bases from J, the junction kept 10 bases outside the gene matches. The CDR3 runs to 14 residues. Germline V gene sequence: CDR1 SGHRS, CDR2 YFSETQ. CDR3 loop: CASNRQGSADEQFF. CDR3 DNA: TGCGCCAGCAACCGACAGGGGTCAGCGGATGAGCAGTTCTTC.

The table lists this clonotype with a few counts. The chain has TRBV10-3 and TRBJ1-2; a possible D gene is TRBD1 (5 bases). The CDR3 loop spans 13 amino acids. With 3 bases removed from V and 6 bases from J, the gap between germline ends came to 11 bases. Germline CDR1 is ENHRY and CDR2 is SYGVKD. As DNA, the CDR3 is TGTGCCATCAGTGATCAGGGTGTGGATGGCTACACCTTC. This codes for CAISDQGVDGYTF.

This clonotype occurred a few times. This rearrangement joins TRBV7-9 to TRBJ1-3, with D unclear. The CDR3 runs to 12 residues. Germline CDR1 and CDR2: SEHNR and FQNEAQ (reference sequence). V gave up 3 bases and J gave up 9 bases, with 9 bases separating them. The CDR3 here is CASSFGRPTIYF. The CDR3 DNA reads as TGTGCCAGCAGCTTCGGCAGGCCCACCATATATTTT.

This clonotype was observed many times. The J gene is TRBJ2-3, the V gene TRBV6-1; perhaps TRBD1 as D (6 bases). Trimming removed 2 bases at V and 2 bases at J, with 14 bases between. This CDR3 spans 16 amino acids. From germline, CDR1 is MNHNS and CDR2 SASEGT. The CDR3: CASSEIQGTVTDTQYF. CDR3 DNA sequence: TGTGCCAGCAGTGAAATACAGGGAACTGTCACAGATACGCAGTATTTT.

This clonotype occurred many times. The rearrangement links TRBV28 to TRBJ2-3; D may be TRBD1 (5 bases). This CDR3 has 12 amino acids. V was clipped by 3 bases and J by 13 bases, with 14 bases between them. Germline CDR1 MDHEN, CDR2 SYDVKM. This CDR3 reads CASSLKTLGEYF. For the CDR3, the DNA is TGTGCCAGCAGTTTGAAAACGCTAGGGGAGTATTTT.

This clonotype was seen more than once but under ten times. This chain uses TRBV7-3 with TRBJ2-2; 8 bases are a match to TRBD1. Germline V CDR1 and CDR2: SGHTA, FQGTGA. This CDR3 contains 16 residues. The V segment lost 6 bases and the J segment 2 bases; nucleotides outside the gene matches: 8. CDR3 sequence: CASSPDRGGNTGELFF. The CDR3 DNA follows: TGTGCCAGCAGTCCTGACAGGGGAGGTAACACCGGGGAGCTGTTTTTT.

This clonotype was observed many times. The CDR3 coding sequence is TGTGCCAGCTCACCCCCGAGGACAGGAACAATTGGAGATACGCAGTATTTT. Its protein product is CASSPPRTGTIGDTQYF. The chain couples TRBV18 to TRBJ2-3, with 7 bases identical to TRBD1. Germline V gene data show CDR1 as KGHSH and CDR2 as LQKENI. This CDR3 is 17 amino acids long. The V gene end was trimmed by 3 bases and the J gene end by 5 bases; junction bases not matched to a gene: 14.

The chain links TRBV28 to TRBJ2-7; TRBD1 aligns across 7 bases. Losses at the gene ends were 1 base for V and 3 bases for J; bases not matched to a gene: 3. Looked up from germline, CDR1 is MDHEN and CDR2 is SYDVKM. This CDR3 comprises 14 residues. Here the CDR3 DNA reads TGTGCCAGCAGTTTATCCGACAGGGACTACGAGCAGTACTTC. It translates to CASSLSDRDYEQYF.

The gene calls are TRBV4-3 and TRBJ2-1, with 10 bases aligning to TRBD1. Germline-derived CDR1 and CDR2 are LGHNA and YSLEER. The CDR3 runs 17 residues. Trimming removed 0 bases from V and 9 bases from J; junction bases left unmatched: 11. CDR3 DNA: TGCGCCAGCAGCCAAGAGATCCGGACAGGGGGTGTAGGTGAGCAGTTCTTC. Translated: CASSQEIRTGGVGEQFF.

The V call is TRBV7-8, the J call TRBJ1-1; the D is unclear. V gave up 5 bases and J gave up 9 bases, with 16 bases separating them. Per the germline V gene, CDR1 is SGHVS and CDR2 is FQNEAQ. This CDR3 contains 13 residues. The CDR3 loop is CASSPRGRTQAFF. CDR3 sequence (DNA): TGTGCCAGCAGCCCACGTGGGAGGACTCAAGCTTTCTTT.

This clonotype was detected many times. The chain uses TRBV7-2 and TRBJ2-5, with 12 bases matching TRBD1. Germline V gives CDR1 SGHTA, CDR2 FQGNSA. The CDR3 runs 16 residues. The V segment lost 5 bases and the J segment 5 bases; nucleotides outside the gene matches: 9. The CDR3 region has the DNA TGTGCCAGCAGCACCGGGGCGGGACAGGGGGCCGAGACCCAGTACTTC. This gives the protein CASSTGAGQGAETQYF.

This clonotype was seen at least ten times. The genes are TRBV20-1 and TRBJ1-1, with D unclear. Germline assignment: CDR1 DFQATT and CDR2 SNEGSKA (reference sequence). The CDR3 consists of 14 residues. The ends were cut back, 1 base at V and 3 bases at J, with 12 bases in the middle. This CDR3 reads CSARGKSGYTEAFF. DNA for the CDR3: TGCAGTGCTAGAGGAAAGTCGGGGTACACTGAAGCTTTCTTT.

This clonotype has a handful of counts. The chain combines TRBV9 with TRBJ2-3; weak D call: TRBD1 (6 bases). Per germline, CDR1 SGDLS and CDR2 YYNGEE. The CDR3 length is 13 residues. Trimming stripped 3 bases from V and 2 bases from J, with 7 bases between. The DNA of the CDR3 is TGTGCCAGCAGCGCAGGGGACACAGATACGCAGTATTTT. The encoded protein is CASSAGDTDTQYF. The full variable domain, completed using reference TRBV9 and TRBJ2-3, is DSGVTQTPKHLITATGQRVTLRCSPRSGDLSVYWYQQSLDQGLQFLIQYYNGEERAKGNILERFSAQQFPDLHSELNLSSLELGDSALYFCASSAGDTDTQYFGPGTRLTVL.

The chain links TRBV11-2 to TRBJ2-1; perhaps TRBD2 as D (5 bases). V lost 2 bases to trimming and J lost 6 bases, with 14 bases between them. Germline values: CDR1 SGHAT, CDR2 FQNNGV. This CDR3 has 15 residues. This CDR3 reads CASSLTGTRTNEQFF. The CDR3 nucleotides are TGTGCCAGCAGCTTAACGGGAACCCGAACCAATGAGCAGTTCTTC.

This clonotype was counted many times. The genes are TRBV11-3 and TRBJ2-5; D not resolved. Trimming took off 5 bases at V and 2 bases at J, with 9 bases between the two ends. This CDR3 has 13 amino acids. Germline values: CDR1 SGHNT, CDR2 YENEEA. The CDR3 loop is CASSKDRQETQYF. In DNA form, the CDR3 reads TGTGCCAGCAGCAAAGACCGACAAGAGACCCAGTACTTC. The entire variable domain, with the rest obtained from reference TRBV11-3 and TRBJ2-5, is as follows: EAGVVQSPRYKIIEKKQPVAFWCNPISGHNTLYWYLQNLGQGPELLIRYENEEAVDDSQLPKDRFSAERLKGVDSTLKIQPAELGDSAVYLCASSKDRQETQYFGPGTRLLVL.

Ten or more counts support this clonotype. CDR3 coding DNA: TGTGCCAGCGTGGGGGTCGTTGGTACTGAAGCTTTCTTT. It yields the protein CASVGVVGTEAFF. This chain connects TRBV2 to TRBJ1-1, with D perhaps TRBD1 (5 bases). CDR3 length: 13 amino acids. With 8 bases removed from V and 5 bases from J, the gap between germline ends came to 15 bases. Per germline, CDR1 SNHLY and CDR2 FYNNEI.

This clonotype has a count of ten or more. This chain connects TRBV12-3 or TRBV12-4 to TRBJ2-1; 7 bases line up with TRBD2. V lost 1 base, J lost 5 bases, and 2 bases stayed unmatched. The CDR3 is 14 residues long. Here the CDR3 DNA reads TGTGCCAGCAGTTTAGGGCTAGCGGACAATGAGCAGTTCTTC. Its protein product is CASSLGLADNEQFF.